This T cell receptor beta chain comes out of a study of T cell repertoires in ileal Crohn's disease. Measured with immunoSEQ multiplex PCR; TCRdb has only the in-frame clones, and not every one. The top ten hold roughly 1.9% of the sample, which has tens of thousands of clones, about 88% seen once. A word on this clone: Its cognate antigen is unknown.

Broader study findings: Mucosal expansions were suggested to be mainly CD8 T cells.

The time point is: neoterminal ileum biopsy at postoperative endoscopy, about 6 months after surgery. Adults with ileal or ileocolonic Crohn's disease and an indication for resection were eligible. The TCR comes from an adult with Crohn's disease. The sample taken for sequencing was ileal tissue.

The chain's CDR3 is CASRKDRQGATYEQYF. For the CDR3, the DNA is TGTGCCAGCAGAAAAGACCGACAGGGGGCAACCTACGAGCAGTACTTC. The chain couples TRBV7-2 to TRBJ2-7; 10 bases line up with TRBD1. Germline CDR1 SGHTA, CDR2 FQGNSA. This CDR3 comprises 16 residues. The V segment lost 6 bases and the J segment 2 bases; nucleotides outside the gene matches: 10.